This TCR beta chain was observed in a study of T cell responses to AZD1222 COVID-19 vaccine. The repertoire was sequenced with immunoSEQ multiplex PCR; TCRdb's copy has only in-frame clones and lacks some. The sample consists of approximately 100,000 clones, 85% of them appearing once. The CDR3 is 17 amino acids. Per germline, CDR1 LNHDA and CDR2 SQIVND (reference sequence). Losses at the gene ends were 11 bases for V and 0 bases for J; bases not matched to a gene: 13. General study results and limits: Sampled repertoires all dated from after the peak T cell response. Vaccine-associated CD4 TCRs spanned spike, dominant at 160-218 and 743-854. It should be noted that donors were predominantly white British and more often female, and clonal diversity was possibly underestimated.

Pooled in the analysis were second doses at about 4 or about 12 weeks. Concerning this clone: No antigen is known for it.

The sequenced sample was peripheral blood, obtained 28 days after the second AZD1222 dose. The genes are TRBV19 and TRBJ2-1, with TRBD2 matching 10 bases. The sequence was collected from an adult who received the AZD1222 COVID-19 vaccine. This chain's CDR3 is CARYSGTSVSSYNEQFF. The CDR3 bases are TGTGCCCGGTATTCCGGGACTAGCGTTAGCTCCTACAATGAGCAGTTCTTC.